The 17 T cell receptor beta chains given below trace back to one sample, sequenced in a study of blood T cell repertoires in COVID-19. Produced via immunoSEQ multiplex PCR; TCRdb's table is partial and in-frame only. Of about 190,000 clones listed, almost 85% were seen once; the top ten hold 5% to 6.5%. Sequences were obtained from peripheral blood. Source of these receptors: a woman in her 70s with active or convalescent COVID-19.

The chain carries TRBV18 and TRBJ1-4, with TRBD1 identical over 7 bases. The CDR3 runs 16 residues. The V and J ends lost 3 bases and 2 bases, in that order; junction bases with no gene match: 6. From germline, CDR1 is KGHSH and CDR2 LQKENI. The CDR3 DNA reads as TGTGCCAGCTCACCGGGACAGCCACTTACTAATGAAAAACTGTTTTTT. Protein product: CASSPGQPLTNEKLFF.

The J gene is TRBJ2-4, the V gene TRBV19; 9 bases fit TRBD2. CDR3 length equals 15 residues. V lost 6 bases and J lost 0; bases outside the gene matches: 3. Germline V gene lookup returns CDR1 LNHDA and CDR2 SQIVND (reference sequence). CDR3 region: CASSPSGKAKNIQYF. The CDR3 DNA sequence: TGTGCCAGTAGCCCTAGCGGGAAAGCCAAAAACATTCAGTACTTC.

The CDR3 nucleotides are TGTGCCAGCAGCTTGGTTAGTGAGGACGAGCAGTACTTC. Translating it yields CASSLVSEDEQYF. This chain joins TRBV5-4 and TRBJ2-7; D gene uncertain. The CDR3 runs to 13 residues. Trimming pared 0 bases from V and 5 bases from J, leaving 9 bases between. CDR1 SGHNT and CDR2 YYREEE come from the germline V gene (reference sequence).

This clone has only one observation. The genes are TRBV28 and TRBJ1-1; the D gene is possibly TRBD1 (6 bases). Germline loops: CDR1 MDHEN, CDR2 SYDVKM. V lost 6 bases and J 4 bases, leaving 15 bases between the germline ends. The CDR3 totals 14 residues. CDR3 nucleotides: TGTGCCAGCAGGGGGGCCCTTGTTACCACTGAAGCTTTCTTT. It specifies CASRGALVTTEAFF.

This clone came up a few times. The chain employs TRBV10-1 and TRBJ2-1, with TRBD2 matching over 12 bases. The length of the CDR3 is 18 residues. The V gene end was trimmed by 0 bases and the J gene end by 0 bases; junction bases not matched to a gene: 3. Germline V gene data show CDR1 as WNHNN and CDR2 as SYGVQD (reference sequence). The CDR3: CASSESGLAGSSYNEQFF. CDR3 DNA sequence: TGCGCCAGCAGTGAGTCGGGACTAGCGGGCAGCTCCTACAATGAGCAGTTCTTC.

This clone occurred a few times. The V call is TRBV29-1, the J call TRBJ2-1, with 8 bases identical to TRBD1. The V and J ends lost 4 bases and 9 bases, in that order; junction bases with no gene match: 5. Germline lookup yields CDR1 SQVTM and CDR2 ANQGSEA. The CDR3 totals 12 residues. The DNA of the CDR3 is TGCAGCGTTGGACAGGGGTTATCTGAGCAGTTCTTC. Protein product: CSVGQGLSEQFF.

V usage is TRBV28 and J usage is TRBJ2-5, with D perhaps TRBD1 (6 bases). Germline CDR1 MDHEN, CDR2 SYDVKM. Trimming shortened V by 3 bases and J by 12 bases, and 20 bases separated the two germline ends. The CDR3 has 14 residues. CDR3 loop: CASSFWTEAAHKYF. CDR3 DNA sequence: TGTGCCAGCAGTTTCTGGACAGAGGCGGCCCATAAGTACTTC.

The V call is TRBV9, the J call TRBJ1-2; TRBD1 matches at 8 bases. With V trimmed by 3 bases and J by 3 bases, 4 bases remained unmatched. Germline V gene data show CDR1 as SGDLS and CDR2 as YYNGEE. The CDR3 runs to 14 residues. The DNA of the CDR3 is TGTGCCAGCAGCGAAACAGGGGGTTACTATGGCTACACCTTC. It translates to CASSETGGYYGYTF.

The chain is built from TRBV3-1 (or the pseudogene TRBV3-2) and TRBJ1-1; D is unresolved. The V gene lost 1 base and the J gene lost 4 bases, with 7 bases spanning the gap. The germline V gene has CDR1 LGHDT and CDR2 YNNKEL (reference sequence). This CDR3 spans 13 amino acids. In nucleotides, the CDR3 is TGTGCCAGCAGCCAAGGGAGGCCCACTGAAGCTTTCTTT. The encoded protein is CASSQGRPTEAFF.

V is TRBV3-1 (or the pseudogene TRBV3-2) and J is TRBJ2-3, with 11 bases matching TRBD2. This CDR3 spans 19 amino acids. V shed 4 bases, J shed 1 base, and the junction held 13 bases outside the gene matches. Germline CDR1 LGHDT, CDR2 YNNKEL (reference sequence). This CDR3 reads CASSRPGLAELAGTDTQYF. The CDR3, as DNA: TGTGCCAGCAGCCGCCCGGGACTAGCGGAACTAGCGGGCACAGATACGCAGTATTTT.

The chain has TRBV27 and TRBJ2-2; D gene uncertain. The CDR3 is made up of 15 amino acids. Germline V gene lookup returns CDR1 MNHEY and CDR2 SMNVEV (reference sequence). V dropped 4 bases and J dropped 6 bases, with 15 bases sitting between them. CDR3 loop: CASSSRIVSPGELFF. The DNA of the CDR3 is TGTGCCAGCAGTTCGAGGATAGTCAGTCCCGGGGAGCTGTTTTTT.

This clone turned up a few times. The chain carries TRBV29-1 and TRBJ2-5; 13 positions agree with TRBD2. Looked up from germline, CDR1 is SQVTM and CDR2 is ANQGSEA. The V gene end was trimmed by 7 bases and the J gene end by 0 bases; junction bases not matched to a gene: 5. This CDR3 contains 15 residues. The CDR3 is CSADGTSGNQETQYF. The CDR3 DNA reads TGCAGCGCCGACGGGACTAGCGGGAACCAAGAGACCCAGTACTTC.

This clone has just one count. V usage is TRBV7-9 and J usage is TRBJ2-1; maybe TRBD2 (6 bases). CDR3 length: 16 residues. V was cut by 1 base and J by 4 bases, with 14 bases left in between. Germline V gene sequence: CDR1 SEHNR, CDR2 FQNEAQ (reference sequence). CDR3 region: CASSLGRSGPYNEQFF. DNA of the CDR3: TGTGCCAGCAGCTTAGGACGGAGCGGGCCATACAATGAGCAGTTCTTC.

The rearrangement links TRBV5-1 to TRBJ2-2, with a possible D match to TRBD1 (6 bases). Trimming stripped 4 bases from V and 1 base from J, with 11 bases between. This CDR3 has 15 amino acids. The germline V gene has CDR1 SGHRS and CDR2 YFSETQ. The CDR3 spells CASSRTTGNTGELFF. CDR3 coding DNA: TGCGCCAGCAGCAGAACGACAGGGAACACCGGGGAGCTGTTTTTT.

This rearrangement joins TRBV5-8 to TRBJ2-1, with 8 bases matching TRBD1. V lost 3 bases and J lost 3; bases outside the gene matches: 2. Germline V gene data show CDR1 as SGHTS and CDR2 as YDEGEE. The CDR3 has 14 amino acids. CDR3 coding DNA: TGTGCCAGCAGCTATACAGGGGGCTACAATGAGCAGTTCTTC. Translating it yields CASSYTGGYNEQFF.

V usage is TRBV6-1 and J usage is TRBJ1-2, with D uncertain. The V gene's germline CDR1 is MNHNS and CDR2 SASEGT. This CDR3 contains 12 residues. The V and J ends lost 3 bases and 8 bases respectively, with 10 bases between them. Here the CDR3 reads CASSDLGEGYTF. For the CDR3, the DNA is TGTGCCAGCAGTGACCTTGGGGAGGGCTACACCTTC.

V is TRBV11-2 and J is TRBJ2-3; 12 positions agree with TRBD2. This CDR3 region has 16 residues. Trimming removed 1 base from V and 1 base from J; junction bases left unmatched: 0. The germline V gene encodes CDR1 SGHAT and CDR2 FQNNGV. The CDR3 here is CASSLGLAGGTDTQYF. CDR3 bases: TGTGCCAGCAGCTTAGGACTAGCGGGAGGCACAGATACGCAGTATTTT.